In this sample, the clone carrying this T cell receptor beta chain turned up once. Per the germline V gene, CDR1 is MDHEN and CDR2 is SYDVKM. This CDR3 has 14 residues. V was cut by 8 bases and J by 8 bases, with 21 bases left in between. The data were taken from a study of shared T cell receptors in the human thymus. Data came from immunoSEQ multiplex PCR; TCRdb stores just in-frame clones and leaves some out. Here the sample spans 600,000 or so clones, around 87% being singletons. These data were also filed under a second study, of human thymus T cells.

Sequencing input: thymocytes. This sequence joins TRBV28 and TRBJ1-2, with D possibly TRBD1 on 6 matching bases. The TCR sequence derives from a boy under three years old with a congenital heart defect. The CDR3 nucleotides are TGTGCCAGCGGCCCGGGGGGGGCCTCGGGAGGCTACACCTTC. The encoded protein is CASGPGGASGGYTF.